The clone carrying this TCR beta chain came up many times. Its antigen is unknown. CDR3 length equals 13 residues. Trimming stripped 1 base from V and 3 bases from J, with 7 bases between. From germline, CDR1 is SGHTA and CDR2 FQGNSA. Unique molecular identifiers featured in how the TCRbeta library was prepared. Each CDR3 protein is one row after TCRdb ran MiXCR on the PCR reads. Among 330,000 or so distinct CDR3 sequences listed, around a tenth were seen once. The data originate from a study of T-cell reconstitution after alpha-beta-depleted transplantation in children. Study-level points and caveats: By one year post-transplant, T-cell counts and diversity largely arose from T cells that were newly produced. Expanded clones from the graft, numbering several hundred, reportedly supplied alpha-beta T cells about two months after transplant. In some patients, recipient T cells and intrathymic progenitors surviving conditioning explained high day-60 diversity.

This material consisted of PBMCs, taken before TCRalphabeta/CD19-depleted stem cell transplant. This clonotype originated in a boy under three years old with acute myeloid leukemia, due to receive a stem cell transplant. The chain uses TRBV7-2 and TRBJ2-7; D unresolved. DNA for the CDR3: TGTGCCAGCAGCTTAGTCCAATTCTACGAGCAGTACTTC. The encoded protein is CASSLVQFYEQYF.